The 8 T cell receptor beta chains in this list originate from one sample, sequenced in a study of T cells after yellow fever vaccination. One entry per CDR3 protein results from TCRdb running MiXCR on the 5' RACE reads. Of roughly 500,000 distinct CDR3 sequences in the sample, approximately 21% were seen once. The sequenced sample was PBMCs, obtained 15 days after the yellow fever booster vaccination. The receptors here all came from a man aged 30-40 years who received the YFV17D yellow fever vaccine.

The chain couples TRBV5-1 to TRBJ2-1; 13 nucleotides align to TRBD2. The CDR3 loop spans 15 amino acids. Germline CDR1 is SGHRS and CDR2 is YFSETQ. V dropped 4 bases and J dropped 10; count of bases not matched to a gene: 8. Here the CDR3 reads CASSLTSGRAGEQFF. The CDR3 DNA reads as TGCGCCAGCAGCCTTACTAGCGGGAGGGCTGGAGAGCAGTTCTTC.

Of note for this clonotype: The junction differs from germline at one of its ends, possibly a read error. J is TRBJ1-5 and V is TRBV20-1; D uncertain. CDR3 size: 14 residues. Looked up from germline, CDR1 is DFQATT and CDR2 is SNEGSKA (reference sequence). The CDR3 spells CSVRGDYSNQPQHF. CDR3 nucleotide sequence: TGCAGTGTTAGAGGAGATTATAGCAATCAGCCCCAGCATTTT.

The chain carries TRBV5-1 and TRBJ2-1; D possibly corresponds to TRBD1 (5 bases). The CDR3 is 13 residues long. Deletions cut 0 bases from V and 12 bases from J, with 13 bases between. Germline V gene lookup returns CDR1 SGHRS and CDR2 YFSETQ. Here the CDR3 reads CASSLGQPPGQFF. As DNA, the CDR3 is TGCGCCAGCAGCTTGGGACAGCCCCCCGGGCAGTTCTTC.

This clonotype turned up a few times. Here the CDR3 reads CASSGTGANSGNTIYF. CDR3 in DNA: TGTGCCAGCAGTGGGACAGGGGCCAACTCTGGAAACACCATATATTTT. The gene calls are TRBV12-3 or TRBV12-4 and TRBJ1-3; TRBD1 matches at 10 bases. V shed 5 bases, J shed 0 bases, and the junction held 4 bases outside the gene matches. The CDR3 covers 16 residues.

This CDR3 is CSARSDRGPGTEAFF. The DNA of the CDR3 is TGCAGTGCTAGATCGGACAGGGGGCCAGGGACTGAAGCTTTCTTT. V is TRBV20-1 and J is TRBJ1-1; 11 bases match TRBD1. Germline V gene lookup returns CDR1 DFQATT and CDR2 SNEGSKA (reference sequence). V was pared by 2 bases and J by 5 bases, with 7 bases of the junction left unmatched. The CDR3 totals 15 residues.

The sample holds a few counts of this clonotype. The chain couples TRBV29-1 to TRBJ1-1; 7 bases are shared with TRBD1. The CDR3 is 14 amino acids. Germline loops: CDR1 SQVTM, CDR2 ANQGSEA. The V gene end was trimmed by 3 bases and the J gene end by 0 bases; junction bases not matched to a gene: 4. The DNA of the CDR3 is TGCAGCGTTGAGGGGGGACAGCTGAACACTGAAGCTTTCTTT. It translates to CSVEGGQLNTEAFF. The complete variable domain, with remaining parts taken from reference TRBV29-1 and TRBJ1-1, reads SAVISQKPSRDICQRGTSLTIQCQVDSQVTMMFWYRQQPGQSLTLIATANQGSEATYESGFVIDKFPISRPNLTFSTLTVSNMSPEDSSIYLCSVEGGQLNTEAFFGQGTRLTVV.

This chain connects TRBV20-1 to TRBJ2-7; TRBD2 matches 9 bases. CDR1 and CDR2 from the germline V gene are DFQATT and SNEGSKA (reference sequence). The V segment lost 6 bases and the J segment 1 base; nucleotides outside the gene matches: 13. The length of the CDR3 is 16 residues. In DNA form, the CDR3 reads TGCAGTGCAGAGCTAGCGGGATCCCGGGATTCCTACGAGCAGTACTTC. This translates into CSAELAGSRDSYEQYF.

The chain links TRBV18 to TRBJ1-4; D is uncertain. CDR3 length: 14 amino acids. V lost 3 bases and J 5 bases, leaving 10 bases between the germline ends. Germline CDR1 reads KGHSH; CDR2 reads LQKENI. CDR3 nucleotides: TGTGCCAGCTCACCGAGACCGCAAAATGAAAAACTGTTTTTT. Protein product: CASSPRPQNEKLFF.